This T cell receptor beta chain was sequenced for a study of monozygotic twins with inflammatory bowel disease. Per TCR library, around 3,600 ng of total RNA was used. Amplification of TCRalpha and TCRbeta cDNA involved two nested PCRs that ran for about 17 and 10 cycles. TCRdb reprocessed the 5' RACE reads, with one entry per CDR3 protein and no DNA. The listing contains 350,000 to 550,000 distinct CDR3 sequences. With no T cell sorting beforehand, total RNA was isolated from whole blood. On this clonotype itself: Its antigen remains unidentified.

Study-wide findings and caveats: Backing was not found for a single strong signal or clonotype associated with IBD.

Germline V gives CDR1 DFQATT, CDR2 SNEGSKA (reference sequence). The CDR3 sequence is 12 residues long. Source material: blood. This clonotype was sampled from a human donor with ulcerative colitis or Crohn's disease, or a healthy co-twin of an affected twin (not recorded which). The rearrangement links TRBV20-1 to TRBJ2-5; TCRdb returns TRBD1, unconfirmable since there is no DNA. The CDR3 region is CSAGDRQETQYF.